The 27 T cell receptor beta chains given below trace back to one sample, sequenced in a study of Tregs in tolerant kidney transplant recipients. These receptors are not linked to any known antigen. Using immunoSEQ multiplex PCR, the repertoire was profiled, and TCRdb retains in-frame clones only, with some absent. In the table there are some 15,000 clones, around 50% of which are singletons. After more than five days with irradiated graft donor PBMCs, CFSE-labeled recipient PBMCs were FACS-sorted. The sequencing here drew on CD4+ T cells from blood cultured with allogeneic cells, taken before the transplant. All receptors derive from a human patient who received a combined kidney and bone marrow transplant.

This chain links TRBV2 with TRBJ1-1; unclear D gene. This CDR3 is 14 amino acids long. The V gene lost 6 bases and the J gene lost 1 base, with 12 bases spanning the gap. CDR1 is SNHLY and CDR2 is FYNNEI in the germline V gene. For the CDR3, the DNA is TGTGCCAGCAGATTCCTCCCGGGGAACACTGAAGCTTTCTTT. Translation: CASRFLPGNTEAFF.

J is TRBJ2-3 and V is TRBV4-2; D unclear. V lost 0 bases and J lost 2, with 9 bases in between. CDR3 length: 15 amino acids. Germline V lookup: CDR1 LGHNA, CDR2 YNFKEQ. As DNA, the CDR3 is TGTGCCAGCAGCCAAGATTTGAGAGTCACAGATACGCAGTATTTT. It yields the protein CASSQDLRVTDTQYF.

The chain employs TRBV5-1 and TRBJ2-3; 12 positions match TRBD2. Unmatched junction bases numbered 2, after V lost 6 bases and J lost 3 bases. There are 14 residues in the CDR3. The germline V gene has CDR1 SGHRS and CDR2 YFSETQ. In nucleotides, the CDR3 is TGCGCCAGCACCCTAGCGGGGGGGACAGATACGCAGTATTTT. Its protein product is CASTLAGGTDTQYF.

This clone was picked up a small number of times. The J gene is TRBJ2-7, the V gene TRBV7-2; TRBD2 agrees at 11 bases. Germline CDR1 reads SGHTA; CDR2 reads FQGNSA. This CDR3 has 14 amino acids. Trimming cost V 4 bases and J 4 bases; bases outside gene matches: 3. This chain's CDR3 is CASSYVAGGYEQYF. Here the CDR3 DNA reads TGTGCCAGCAGCTACGTAGCGGGAGGGTACGAGCAGTACTTC.

The chain uses TRBV2 and TRBJ1-1, with 9 positions matching TRBD1. V lost 5 bases, J lost 1 base, and 2 bases stayed unmatched. The length of the CDR3 is 14 residues. Germline CDR1 reads SNHLY; CDR2 reads FYNNEI. The CDR3 protein is CASSLQGANTEAFF. In DNA form, the CDR3 reads TGTGCCAGCAGTCTACAGGGGGCGAACACTGAAGCTTTCTTT.

The table lists this clone with a few counts. The chain employs TRBV5-1 and TRBJ2-2; 8 bases are shared with TRBD2. The germline V gene encodes CDR1 SGHRS and CDR2 YFSETQ. This CDR3 spans 14 amino acids. V shed 5 bases and J 2 bases; nucleotides not matched to a gene: 2. The CDR3 DNA sequence: TGCGCCAGCAGGAGCGGGGGCAACACCGGGGAGCTGTTTTTT. Protein: CASRSGGNTGELFF.

The chain carries TRBV10-3 and TRBJ2-1, with 7 bases lining up with TRBD1. Germline CDR1 ENHRY, CDR2 SYGVKD. This CDR3 contains 14 residues. V was clipped by 4 bases and J by 3 bases; unmatched bases: 3. CDR3 amino acids: CAISGDSDYNEQFF. Written as DNA, the CDR3 is TGTGCCATCAGTGGGGACAGTGACTACAATGAGCAGTTCTTC.

The rearrangement links TRBV10-3 to TRBJ2-1; 13 nucleotides line up with TRBD2. V dropped 10 bases and J dropped 7; count of bases not matched to a gene: 4. CDR1 and CDR2 from the germline V gene are ENHRY and SYGVKD. This CDR3 has 13 amino acids. The CDR3 coding sequence is TGTGCCACTCAGACTAGCGGGGGGAATGAGCAGTTCTTC. It codes for CATQTSGGNEQFF.

The CDR3 nucleotides read TGTGCCAGCAGCTTAGCGCGGCAGGCCGCGGGTAGCAATCAGCCCCAGCATTTT. Its translation is CASSLARQAAGSNQPQHF. V gene TRBV7-2 combines with J gene TRBJ1-5, with unresolved D. Germline values: CDR1 SGHTA, CDR2 FQGNSA. This CDR3 spans 18 amino acids. Trimming removed 0 bases at V and 0 bases at J, with 15 bases between.

The genes are TRBV9 and TRBJ2-3, with D perhaps TRBD2 (6 bases). The CDR3 spans 15 residues. The germline V and J ends were trimmed by 2 bases and 3 bases, with 13 bases remaining between them. In germline, CDR1 is SGDLS, CDR2 YYNGEE. The CDR3 nucleotides are TGTGCCAGCAGCGTCCTAGCGTCCTTGACAGATACGCAGTATTTT. Protein product: CASSVLASLTDTQYF.

This clone was counted only a few times. The chain carries TRBV2 and TRBJ1-3, with a weak D call TRBD1 (6 bases). Trimming took 6 bases from V and 1 from J, leaving 10 bases between them. CDR3 size: 14 residues. Germline V gene lookup returns CDR1 SNHLY and CDR2 FYNNEI. CDR3 sequence: CASSSGVSGNTIYF. The CDR3 nucleotides are TGTGCCAGCAGCTCAGGGGTGTCTGGAAACACCATATATTTT.

This clone was recorded a few times. The chain joins TRBV18 to TRBJ1-5, with D perhaps TRBD1 (5 bases). The length of the CDR3 is 16 residues. From germline, CDR1 is KGHSH and CDR2 LQKENI. V lost 9 bases and J 7 bases, leaving 25 bases between the germline ends. CDR3 in DNA: TGTGCCAGTTCATCCGTACGAGGAGACAGCCTCCAGCCCCAGCATTTT. Protein product: CASSSVRGDSLQPQHF.

This clone was seen once. The CDR3 bases are TGCAGCGTTGAACCAGCTAACTATGGCTACACCTTC. Amino acid sequence: CSVEPANYGYTF. This rearrangement joins TRBV29-1 to TRBJ1-2, with unresolved D. Trimming left V 2 bases short and J 0 bases short, with 4 bases between. The germline V gene encodes CDR1 SQVTM and CDR2 ANQGSEA. The CDR3 runs to 12 residues. Combining the CDR3 with reference TRBV29-1 and TRBJ1-2 gives the whole variable domain SAVISQKPSRDICQRGTSLTIQCQVDSQVTMMFWYRQQPGQSLTLIATANQGSEATYESGFVIDKFPISRPNLTFSTLTVSNMSPEDSSIYLCSVEPANYGYTFGSGTRLTVV.

About this clone itself: Germline and junction disagree at one end, which may indicate a read error. This chain uses TRBV15 with TRBJ2-7; TRBD2 might be the D (5 bases). Germline V gives CDR1 LNHNV, CDR2 YYDKDF (reference sequence). This CDR3 is 15 amino acids long. The CDR3 reads CATSREAEGVYEQYF. The CDR3 DNA follows: TGTGCCACCAGCCGAGAAGCGGAAGGCGTCTACGAGCAGTACTTC.

V and J are TRBV7-2 and TRBJ2-2; TRBD1 is a possible D gene (6 bases). There are 14 residues in the CDR3. The V end lost 5 bases, the J end lost 4 bases, and 11 bases lay between the germline ends. Germline lookup yields CDR1 SGHTA and CDR2 FQGNSA. CDR3 DNA sequence: TGTGCCAGCAGCATAGACAGGTTCACCGGGGAGCTGTTTTTT. Translating gives CASSIDRFTGELFF.

This clone came up many times. This chain joins TRBV6-5 and TRBJ1-4; no clear D gene. The germline V gene encodes CDR1 MNHEY and CDR2 SVGAGI. Trimming left V 2 bases short and J 6 bases short, with 10 bases between. This CDR3 is 14 amino acids long. The CDR3 protein is CASSYGRSYEKLFF. CDR3 bases: TGTGCCAGCAGTTACGGCCGCTCGTATGAAAAACTGTTTTTT.

This clone came up once. The rearrangement joins TRBV28 to TRBJ2-7, with 9 positions matching TRBD1. The CDR3 consists of 18 residues. Germline CDR1 MDHEN, CDR2 SYDVKM. With 6 bases clipped from V and 0 bases from J, the junction kept 15 bases outside the gene matches. CDR3 residues: CASSRGQGPTRSSYEQYF. The DNA of the CDR3 is TGTGCCAGCAGCCGGGGACAGGGCCCCACTAGGAGCTCCTACGAGCAGTACTTC.

There are a few counts of this clone. This sequence joins TRBV7-9 and TRBJ1-2, with unresolved D. From germline, CDR1 is SEHNR and CDR2 FQNEAQ (reference sequence). This CDR3 comprises 12 residues. V was clipped by 4 bases and J by 4 bases, with 7 bases between them. The CDR3 loop reads CASSYDSYGYTF. The CDR3 DNA follows: TGTGCCAGCAGCTATGATAGCTATGGCTACACCTTC.

The CDR3: CSVEGFYSYNEQFF. Written as DNA, the CDR3 is TGCAGCGTTGAAGGCTTCTACTCCTACAATGAGCAGTTCTTC. The chain recombines TRBV29-1 with TRBJ2-1; D uncertain. CDR1 is SQVTM and CDR2 is ANQGSEA in the germline V gene. The CDR3 is made up of 14 amino acids. Trimming took 1 base from V and 0 from J, leaving 7 bases between them.

The rearrangement links TRBV19 to TRBJ2-7; maybe TRBD2 (6 bases). This CDR3 spans 16 amino acids. The germline V gene encodes CDR1 LNHDA and CDR2 SQIVND (reference sequence). V lost 5 bases, J lost 3 bases, and 20 bases lay in between. The DNA for the CDR3 is TGTGCCAGTAGTCGGGTGAGTTTAGGCGGGAACTACGAGCAGTACTTC. Translation gives CASSRVSLGGNYEQYF.

The chain recombines TRBV11-3 with TRBJ2-1, with TRBD2 matching over 15 bases. The length of the CDR3 is 17 residues. The V segment lost 5 bases and the J segment 6 bases; nucleotides outside the gene matches: 8. The germline V gene encodes CDR1 SGHNT and CDR2 YENEEA. CDR3: CASSPGLAGGLINEQFF. DNA for the CDR3: TGTGCCAGCAGCCCAGGACTAGCGGGGGGGCTGATCAATGAGCAGTTCTTC. Looking up the rest from reference TRBV11-3 and TRBJ2-1 gives the full variable domain: EAGVVQSPRYKIIEKKQPVAFWCNPISGHNTLYWYLQNLGQGPELLIRYENEEAVDDSQLPKDRFSAERLKGVDSTLKIQPAELGDSAVYLCASSPGLAGGLINEQFFGPGTRLTVL.

The rearrangement joins TRBV18 to TRBJ2-1; perhaps TRBD1 as D (6 bases). V gave up 6 bases and J gave up 9 bases, with 12 bases separating them. The CDR3 sequence is 12 residues long. Germline V gives CDR1 KGHSH, CDR2 LQKENI. The CDR3 is CASSSQGGEQFF. The CDR3 DNA follows: TGTGCCAGCTCCTCCCAAGGGGGTGAGCAGTTCTTC.

CDR3 in DNA: TGCGCCAGCAGCCCGACAGGGCCTGGCTACACCTTC. Its translation: CASSPTGPGYTF. The chain links TRBV5-1 to TRBJ1-2; 7 nucleotides agree with TRBD1. V was pared by 4 bases and J by 7 bases, with 4 bases of the junction left unmatched. CDR1 is SGHRS, CDR2 YFSETQ, per germline. This CDR3 spans 12 amino acids.

The genes are TRBV4-2 and TRBJ2-7, with TRBD2 matching over 10 bases. There are 15 residues in the CDR3. Per the germline V gene, CDR1 is LGHNA and CDR2 is YNFKEQ. J lost 3 bases, V lost 1 base, and 3 bases had no gene match. CDR3 region: CASSQAGTSVYEQYF. The CDR3 DNA follows: TGTGCCAGCAGCCAAGCCGGGACTAGCGTCTACGAGCAGTACTTC.

This clone was seen only once. J is TRBJ1-2 and V is TRBV6-5, with TRBD1 matching over 8 bases. CDR3 length: 13 amino acids. J lost 3 bases, V lost 5 bases, and 2 bases had no gene match. Per germline, CDR1 MNHEY and CDR2 SVGAGI. This chain's CDR3 is CASSTTGDYGYTF. In DNA form, the CDR3 reads TGTGCCAGCAGTACGACAGGGGACTATGGCTACACCTTC.

This clone was seen more than once but under ten times. The J gene is TRBJ2-5, the V gene TRBV9, with TRBD2 identical over 8 bases. This CDR3 contains 15 residues. The germline CDR1 and CDR2 sequences are SGDLS and YYNGEE. V lost 3 bases, J lost 5 bases, and 9 bases stayed unmatched. The CDR3 DNA is TGTGCCAGCAGCGGCCCGGCGGGGGGCGCGGAGACCCAGTACTTC. Encoded protein: CASSGPAGGAETQYF.

The chain carries TRBV5-4 and TRBJ1-1, with TRBD1 matching over 10 bases. The CDR3 is 17 residues long. Germline V CDR1 and CDR2: SGHNT, YYREEE (reference sequence). J lost 6 bases, V lost 4 bases, and 15 bases had no gene match. In DNA form, the CDR3 reads TGTGCCAGCAGCCCCCGACCGACGGGACAGGGGATCCCTGAAGCTTTCTTT. Protein: CASSPRPTGQGIPEAFF.